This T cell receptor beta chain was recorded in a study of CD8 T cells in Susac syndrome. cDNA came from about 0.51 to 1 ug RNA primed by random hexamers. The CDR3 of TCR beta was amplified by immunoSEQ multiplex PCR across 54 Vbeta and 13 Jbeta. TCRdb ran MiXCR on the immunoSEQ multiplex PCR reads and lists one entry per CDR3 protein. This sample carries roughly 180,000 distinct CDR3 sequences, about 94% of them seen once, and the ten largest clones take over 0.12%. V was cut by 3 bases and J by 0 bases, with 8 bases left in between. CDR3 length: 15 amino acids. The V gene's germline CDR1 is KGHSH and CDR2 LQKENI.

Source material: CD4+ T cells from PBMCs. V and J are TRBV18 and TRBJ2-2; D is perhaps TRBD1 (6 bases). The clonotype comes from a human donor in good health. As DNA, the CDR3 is TGTGCCAGCTCACCTAGGGGGACGAACACCGGGGAGCTGTTTTTT. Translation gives CASSPRGTNTGELFF.